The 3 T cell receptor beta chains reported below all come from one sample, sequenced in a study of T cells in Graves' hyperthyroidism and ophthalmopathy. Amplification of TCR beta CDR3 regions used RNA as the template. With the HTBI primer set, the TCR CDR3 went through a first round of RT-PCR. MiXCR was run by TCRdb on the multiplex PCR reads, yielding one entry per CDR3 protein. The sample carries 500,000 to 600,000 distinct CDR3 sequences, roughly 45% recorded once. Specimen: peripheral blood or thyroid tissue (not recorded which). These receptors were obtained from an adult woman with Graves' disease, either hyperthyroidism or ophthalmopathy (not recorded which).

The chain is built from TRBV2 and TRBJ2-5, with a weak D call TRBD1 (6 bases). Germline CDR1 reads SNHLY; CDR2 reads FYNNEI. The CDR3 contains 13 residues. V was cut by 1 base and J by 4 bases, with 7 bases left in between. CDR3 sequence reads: CASSEGGGETQYF. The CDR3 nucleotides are TGTGCCAGCAGTGAAGGAGGGGGAGAGACCCAGTACTTC.

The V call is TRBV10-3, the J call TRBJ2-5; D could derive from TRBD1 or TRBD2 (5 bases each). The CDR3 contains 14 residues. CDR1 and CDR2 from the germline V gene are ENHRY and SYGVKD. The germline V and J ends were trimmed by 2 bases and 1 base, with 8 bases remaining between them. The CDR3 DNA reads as TGTGCCATCAGTGAGGAGGGGACCCAAGAGACCCAGTACTTC. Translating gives CAISEEGTQETQYF.

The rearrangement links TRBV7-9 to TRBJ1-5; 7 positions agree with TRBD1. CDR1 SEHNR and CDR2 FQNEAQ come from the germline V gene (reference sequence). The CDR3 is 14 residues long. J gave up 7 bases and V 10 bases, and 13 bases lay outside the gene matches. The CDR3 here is CAIGRGTGNQPQHF. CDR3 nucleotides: TGTGCCATCGGCAGGGGGACTGGGAACCAGCCCCAGCATTTT.